The 24 T cell receptor beta chains in this list originate from one sample, sequenced in a study of follicular helper T cells after annual influenza vaccination. Regarding time point: 2014-2015 season, 7 days after vaccination. Data came from immunoSEQ multiplex PCR; TCRdb stores just in-frame clones and leaves some out. Of about 430 clones in the sample, approximately 71% were seen once. Material: CXCR5+ CD38+ circulating T follicular helper cells from blood, obtained 7 days after influenza vaccination. The subset here: circulating Tfh, non-naive CD4+CXCR5+PD-1+ (ICOS+CD38+ or ICOS-CD38-). These TCRs come from an adult who received the influenza vaccine.

This chain links TRBV10-3 with TRBJ1-2; D gene unclear. Per the germline V gene, CDR1 is ENHRY and CDR2 is SYGVKD. CDR3 size: 13 residues. V was clipped by 0 bases and J by 2 bases, with 4 bases between them. The CDR3 spells CAISESTNYGYTF. The CDR3 region has the DNA TGTGCCATCAGTGAGTCGACAAACTATGGCTACACCTTC.

The V gene is TRBV11-3, the J gene TRBJ1-1; a possible D gene is TRBD1 (6 bases). Germline-derived CDR1 and CDR2 are SGHNT and YENEEA. Trimming left V 2 bases short and J 7 bases short, with 11 bases between. This CDR3 has 13 residues. CDR3: CASSLNRQVEAFF. The CDR3, as DNA: TGTGCCAGCAGCTTAAATAGACAGGTTGAAGCTTTCTTT.

This rearrangement joins TRBV10-1 to TRBJ2-2, with 13 bases aligning to TRBD2. Germline V gene lookup returns CDR1 WNHNN and CDR2 SYGVQD (reference sequence). V shed 3 bases, J shed 2 bases, and the junction held 6 bases outside the gene matches. The CDR3 is 18 amino acids. The DNA of the CDR3 is TGCGCCAGCAGTGACTGGACTAGCGGGGGCCCCAACACCGGGGAGCTGTTTTTT. It specifies CASSDWTSGGPNTGELFF.

This clone was found a few times. The chain uses TRBV11-2 and TRBJ2-1; D gene uncertain. The CDR3 is 13 residues long. The germline CDR1 and CDR2 sequences are SGHAT and FQNNGV. Deletions cut 5 bases from V and 9 bases from J, with 14 bases between. CDR3 in amino acids: CASSTTPGAEQFF. CDR3 bases: TGTGCCAGCAGCACTACCCCCGGTGCTGAGCAGTTCTTC.

The chain couples TRBV5-1 to TRBJ2-7; possibly TRBD2 for D (6 bases). Germline V CDR1 and CDR2: SGHRS, YFSETQ. The CDR3 covers 13 residues. The V and J ends lost 2 bases and 1 base respectively, with 7 bases between them. The CDR3: CASSFGGSYEQYF. CDR3 sequence (DNA): TGCGCCAGCAGCTTCGGAGGGTCCTACGAGCAGTACTTC.

In its sample, this clone was seen once. The J gene is TRBJ2-7, the V gene TRBV5-5; 8 bases map to TRBD1. There are 14 residues in the CDR3. CDR1 is SGHKS and CDR2 is YYEKEE in the germline V gene (reference sequence). After removal of 5 bases from V and 10 bases from J, the junction contained 14 bases not matched to a gene. The CDR3 sequence: CASSFLHGQGGQYF. In DNA form, the CDR3 reads TGTGCCAGCAGTTTCCTGCATGGACAGGGAGGCCAGTACTTC. Together with reference TRBV5-5 and TRBJ2-7, the CDR3 gives the full variable domain: DAGVTQSPTHLIKTRGQQVTLRCSPISGHKSVSWYQQVLGQGPQFIFQYYEKEERGRGNFPDRFSARQFPNYSSELNVNALLLGDSALYLCASSFLHGQGGQYFGPGTRLTVT.

The rearrangement uses TRBV6-1 and TRBJ2-5, with 9 bases identical to TRBD2. The CDR3 runs 15 residues. The germline V gene encodes CDR1 MNHNS and CDR2 SASEGT. J lost 5 bases, V lost 2 bases, and 6 bases had no gene match. Written as DNA, the CDR3 is TGTGCCAGCAGTGAATTAGCGGGGGCGGGGGAGACCCAGTACTTC. This encodes CASSELAGAGETQYF.

The V call is TRBV7-8, the J call TRBJ1-6; 9 bases line up with TRBD1. Germline values: CDR1 SGHVS, CDR2 FQNEAQ. Trimming removed 5 bases from V and 6 bases from J; junction bases left unmatched: 5. There are 15 residues in the CDR3. In DNA, the CDR3 is TGTGCCAGCAGCCGTATGACAGGGGGTAATTCACCCCTCCACTTT. It codes for CASSRMTGGNSPLHF.

This chain uses TRBV6-1 with TRBJ2-7, with D possibly TRBD1 on 6 matching bases. V was cut by 6 bases and J by 0 bases, with 15 bases left in between. The CDR3 has 15 amino acids. Germline CDR1 reads MNHNS; CDR2 reads SASEGT. DNA of the CDR3: TGTGCCAGCAGCTGGGGTTGGGACAACTCCTACGAGCAGTACTTC. This gives the protein CASSWGWDNSYEQYF.

The chain couples TRBV5-5 to TRBJ2-1, with unresolved D. The V and J ends lost 4 bases and 2 bases respectively, with 1 base between them. Looked up from germline, CDR1 is SGHKS and CDR2 is YYEKEE (reference sequence). This CDR3 is built from 11 residues. The CDR3 coding sequence is TGTGCCAGCAGCACCTACAATGAGCAGTTCTTC. Its translation: CASSTYNEQFF.

V gene TRBV6-1 combines with J gene TRBJ1-2; D uncertain. CDR1 MNHNS and CDR2 SASEGT come from the germline V gene. This CDR3 has 12 amino acids. V lost 8 bases and J lost 7, with 14 bases in between. This chain's CDR3 is CASEDPQSGYTF. The CDR3 nucleotides are TGTGCCAGCGAGGACCCACAGAGTGGCTACACCTTC.

The chain uses TRBV6-1 and TRBJ1-1; 10 positions agree with TRBD1. This CDR3 is built from 14 residues. In germline, CDR1 is MNHNS, CDR2 SASEGT. With 5 bases clipped from V and 1 base from J, the junction kept 1 base outside the gene matches. CDR3 nucleotides: TGTGCCAGCAGTTGGGACAGGGGGAACACTGAAGCTTTCTTT. Protein sequence: CASSWDRGNTEAFF.

The gene calls are TRBV5-4 and TRBJ1-3; TRBD1 might be the D (6 bases). The V end lost 0 bases, the J end lost 3 bases, and 16 bases lay between the germline ends. Germline-derived CDR1 and CDR2 are SGHNT and YYREEE (reference sequence). The CDR3 has 17 amino acids. This chain's CDR3 is CASSLGGSGAGGNTIYF. CDR3 nucleotide sequence: TGTGCCAGCAGCTTGGGAGGTTCGGGGGCTGGTGGAAACACCATATATTTT.

The genes are TRBV21-1 and TRBJ1-4. TRBV21-1 is termed a pseudogene. CDR3 length: 15 amino acids. The CDR3 loop reads CASSTDGRVGEKLFF. CDR3 nucleotides: TGTGCCAGCAGCACCGACGGACGGGTTGGTGAAAAACTGTTTTTT.

This chain links TRBV1 with TRBJ2-6. TRBV1 constitutes a pseudogene. The CDR3 extends over 18 amino acids. DNA for the CDR3: TGCACCAGCAGCGTGGTTGGTTTGTGCACAAAGCGGGCCAACGTCCTGACTTTC. This translates into CTSSVVGLCTKRANVLTF.

This clone was seen a handful of times. The chain carries TRBV10-3 and TRBJ1-2, with D maybe TRBD1 (6 bases). Germline lookup yields CDR1 ENHRY and CDR2 SYGVKD. The V end lost 2 bases, the J end lost 4 bases, and 14 bases lay between the germline ends. The length of the CDR3 is 15 residues. Here the CDR3 reads CAISEGWGRAYGYTF. CDR3 sequence (DNA): TGTGCCATCAGTGAGGGATGGGGGCGCGCCTATGGCTACACCTTC.

V is TRBV7-8 and J is TRBJ1-2; tentative D call: TRBD1 (6 bases). This CDR3 spans 14 amino acids. The ends were cut back, 1 base at V and 6 bases at J, with 12 bases in the middle. The V gene's germline CDR1 is SGHVS and CDR2 FQNEAQ. This CDR3 reads CASSLVGGADGYTF. The CDR3 nucleotides read TGTGCCAGCAGCTTAGTGGGGGGCGCAGATGGCTACACCTTC.

The chain recombines TRBV11-2 with TRBJ2-1; unclear D gene. The V gene's germline CDR1 is SGHAT and CDR2 FQNNGV. The CDR3 spans 16 residues. Trimming stripped 0 bases from V and 12 bases from J, with 21 bases between. The CDR3 nucleotides are TGTGCCAGCAGCTTAGATGTATCAGTGCAGCCAGAATGGCAGTTCTTC. Protein product: CASSLDVSVQPEWQFF.

This clone was observed a few times. The CDR3 region has the DNA TGTGCCAGCAGCACATCTCCCGGAAACACCATATATTTT. This sequence encodes CASSTSPGNTIYF. V and J are TRBV11-1 and TRBJ1-3; D is unresolved. This CDR3 is 13 amino acids long. From germline, CDR1 is SGHAT and CDR2 FQDESV (reference sequence). V lost 5 bases and J 4 bases, leaving 9 bases between the germline ends.

Here the CDR3 DNA reads TGTGCCAGCAGAGGGGACAGGGGGAATCAGCCCCAGCATTTT. Protein sequence: CASRGDRGNQPQHF. The chain recombines TRBV6-1 with TRBJ1-5; 11 nucleotides agree with TRBD1. This CDR3 has 14 residues. The germline V gene encodes CDR1 MNHNS and CDR2 SASEGT. With 6 bases clipped from V and 4 bases from J, the junction kept 2 bases outside the gene matches.

The chain recombines TRBV9 with TRBJ1-4; 7 bases are a match to TRBD1. Trimming cost V 1 base and J 10 bases; bases outside gene matches: 7. Per germline, CDR1 SGDLS and CDR2 YYNGEE. The CDR3 contains 14 residues. The DNA of the CDR3 is TGTGCCAGCAGCGTACTAGGGCAGGGGGGAAAACTGTTTTTT. It is translated as CASSVLGQGGKLFF. Combining the CDR3 with reference TRBV9 and TRBJ1-4 gives the whole variable domain DSGVTQTPKHLITATGQRVTLRCSPRSGDLSVYWYQQSLDQGLQFLIQYYNGEERAKGNILERFSAQQFPDLHSELNLSSLELGDSALYFCASSVLGQGGKLFFGSGTQLSVL.

In its sample, this clone was seen a few times. The chain combines TRBV7-8 with TRBJ2-7, with 8 positions matching TRBD1. Looked up from germline, CDR1 is SGHVS and CDR2 is FQNEAQ. The CDR3 has 14 amino acids. After removal of 5 bases from V and 6 bases from J, the junction contained 9 bases not matched to a gene. The CDR3 region has the DNA TGTGCCAGCAGCGCCACGCAGGGGGCGGGCGAGCAGTACTTC. This codes for CASSATQGAGEQYF.

This clone has a handful of counts. The chain recombines TRBV4-2 with TRBJ1-4, with D possibly matching TRBD1 (6 bases). Germline V gene sequence: CDR1 LGHNA, CDR2 YNFKEQ. The V end was cut by 4 bases, the J end by 12 bases, with 18 bases between. This CDR3 region has 14 residues. The CDR3 coding sequence is TGTGCCAGCAGCCCAGGACAGCACGGGGTGCAACTGTTTTTT. It is translated as CASSPGQHGVQLFF.

The chain carries TRBV6-9 and TRBJ1-2; 7 bases are a match to TRBD1. The CDR3 extends over 15 amino acids. Looked up from germline, CDR1 is MNHGY and CDR2 is SVAAGI. V was pared by 7 bases and J by 4 bases, with 12 bases of the junction left unmatched. In DNA form, the CDR3 reads TGTGCCAGCACCCGACAGGGAAGCCCCTCCTATGGCTACACCTTC. Translation gives CASTRQGSPSYGYTF.